This TCR beta chain was captured in a study of blood T cell repertoires in COVID-19. Turning to the study itself: Collection of acute and convalescent COVID-19 samples took place in the United States, Italy and Spain. Nucleic acid was either cDNA or gDNA, and it came from T cells, B-cell-depleted T cells, or PBMCs.

Original methodology: Amplifying reference gene primers gave estimates of nucleated cell counts. Sequenced by immunoSEQ multiplex PCR; TCRdb stores in-frame clones only, minus some. V, J and clone size were drawn from that table, and D and trimming were deduced from the DNA. Of 65,000 to 70,000 clones in the sample, 80% to 90% were seen once. Germline CDR1 reads MNHEY; CDR2 reads SMNVEV (reference sequence). The CDR3 is 14 amino acids. Comment on this clone: At one of its ends the junction is not consistent with the germline gene, which may arise from a read error.

J is TRBJ2-7 and V is TRBV27, with 8 bases that match TRBD1. The origin of this receptor is a human donor in a cohort sampled during active COVID-19. Sequencing was done on a sample of peripheral blood. The CDR3 DNA reads TGTGCCAGCAGTATATCAGGGGGCGGGTACGAGCAGTACTTC. It codes for CASSISGGGYEQYF.